Listed here is a single TCR beta chain. Antigen specificity is unknown. The sample comes from a study of cytomegalovirus exposure and HLA in healthy donors. Findings and limits, study-wide: The study designated 160 or so TCR beta chains cytomegalovirus-associated. Later, an analysis found that TCR clusters from the first cohort tended to co-occur in the roughly 110 validation repertoires.

Libraries were prepared by immunoSEQ multiplex PCR; TCRdb keeps only in-frame clonotypes and omits some of them. Counted here are 120,000 to 150,000 clones, 85% to 90% occurring once; the ten biggest clones make up under 3%. V lost 1 base, J lost 0 bases, and 3 bases stayed unmatched. Germline CDR1 is SEHNR and CDR2 is FQNEAQ (reference sequence). This CDR3 contains 17 residues. Separate from the approximately 600-subject first cohort was the 120-subject validation cohort, to which the donors belonged. This chain connects TRBV7-9 to TRBJ2-2; 9 bases are a match to TRBD2. The TCR was taken from a man aged 18 to 29 in good health and CMV-seronegative. Material for sequencing was PBMCs. The CDR3 DNA reads TGTGCCAGCAGCTTAGGAGCGGGGGGCCCGAACACCGGGGAGCTGTTTTTT. Its protein is CASSLGAGGPNTGELFF.